The clone carrying this T cell receptor (beta chain) has a handful of counts. The data stem from a study of blood T cells in healthy people across ages. Isolation yielded PBMCs, at least 7 million per sample, in every case. It was with a sample-barcoded 5' primer and a J-beta primer mix that a second PCR of roughly 7 to 12 cycles was run. Using its own MiXCR run on the 5' RACE reads, TCRdb lists one record per CDR3 protein. The repertoire consists of under 1 million distinct CDR3 sequences, with roughly 44% occurring once and the leading ten covering 15% to 25%. After removal of 4 bases from V and 6 bases from J, the junction contained 8 bases not matched to a gene. The CDR3 covers 15 residues. In germline, CDR1 is SGHRS, CDR2 YFSETQ.

Sequenced material: blood. This TCR was sampled from a man aged 60-69 years in good health. The V and J genes are TRBV5-1 and TRBJ2-1, with TRBD1 matching over 9 bases. The CDR3 loop reads CASSVAGTGSNEQFF. In DNA, the CDR3 is TGCGCCAGCAGCGTGGCCGGGACAGGGAGCAATGAGCAGTTCTTC.